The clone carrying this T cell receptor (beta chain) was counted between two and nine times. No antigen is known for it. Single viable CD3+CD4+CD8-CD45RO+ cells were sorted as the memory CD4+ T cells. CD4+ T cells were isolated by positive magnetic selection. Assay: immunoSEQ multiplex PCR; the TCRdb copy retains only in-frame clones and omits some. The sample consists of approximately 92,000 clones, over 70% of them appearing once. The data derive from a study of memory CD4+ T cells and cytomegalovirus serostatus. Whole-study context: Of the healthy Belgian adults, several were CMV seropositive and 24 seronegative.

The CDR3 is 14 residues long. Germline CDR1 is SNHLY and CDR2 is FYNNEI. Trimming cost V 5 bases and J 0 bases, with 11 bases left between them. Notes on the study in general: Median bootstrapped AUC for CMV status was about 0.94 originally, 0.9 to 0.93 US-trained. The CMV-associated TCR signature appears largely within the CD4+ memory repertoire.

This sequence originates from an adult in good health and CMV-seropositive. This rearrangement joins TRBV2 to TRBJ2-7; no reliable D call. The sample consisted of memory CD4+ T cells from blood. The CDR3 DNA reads TGTGCCAGCAGTCGAGAGGCTGACTCCTACGAGCAGTACTTC. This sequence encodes CASSREADSYEQYF.